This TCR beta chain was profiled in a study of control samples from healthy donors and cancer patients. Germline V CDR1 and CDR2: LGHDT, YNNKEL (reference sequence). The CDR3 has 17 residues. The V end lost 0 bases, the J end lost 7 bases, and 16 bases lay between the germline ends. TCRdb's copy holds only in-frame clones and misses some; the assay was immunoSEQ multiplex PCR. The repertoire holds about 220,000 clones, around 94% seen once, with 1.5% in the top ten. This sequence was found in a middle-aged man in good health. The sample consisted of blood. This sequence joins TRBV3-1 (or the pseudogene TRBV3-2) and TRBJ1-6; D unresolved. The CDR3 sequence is CASSQEGFWTGNSPLHF. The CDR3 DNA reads TGTGCCAGCAGCCAAGAGGGATTCTGGACGGGGAATTCACCCCTCCACTTT.